In this sample, the clone carrying this TCR beta chain turned up many times. Its antigen is unidentified. The CDR3 consists of 16 residues. Deletions cut 3 bases from V and 6 bases from J, with 20 bases between. In germline, CDR1 is LGHNA, CDR2 YSLEER. TCRdb called the 5' RACE reads again in MiXCR, with one record for every CDR3 protein. Of about 100,000 distinct CDR3 sequences in the sample, 11% were seen once. The sample originates from a study of T-cell memory formation after mild COVID-19. Study-wide findings and caveats: The appearance of some responding clones in pre-infection memory suggested that cross-reactive memory joined.

Sequenced input: PBMCs or a T cell subset sorted from them (not recorded which). This TCR came from a man aged 18-30 years who had mild COVID-19 (a few samples of this study predate the infection). Cell type and time point are not known. The rearrangement links TRBV4-3 to TRBJ1-1; a possible D gene is TRBD1 (5 bases). CDR3 residues: CASSHTWGGDEAEAFF. In DNA, the CDR3 is TGCGCCAGCAGCCACACCTGGGGGGGGGACGAGGCTGAAGCTTTCTTT.